This entry lists 15 T cell receptor beta chains sequenced from one sample in a study of cytomegalovirus exposure and HLA in healthy donors. Both 60 Vbeta primers and 13 Jbeta primers went into the PCR. Libraries were prepared by immunoSEQ multiplex PCR; TCRdb keeps only in-frame clonotypes and omits some of them. The sample has 120,000 or so clones; approximately 83% are singletons. Sequences were obtained from PBMCs. The receptor source for this set is a man aged 35 to 55 in good health and CMV-seronegative.

This rearrangement joins TRBV2 to TRBJ1-5; 9 bases are a match to TRBD1. The CDR3 runs to 14 residues. The V gene end was trimmed by 6 bases and the J gene end by 5 bases; junction bases not matched to a gene: 5. Germline loops: CDR1 SNHLY, CDR2 FYNNEI. CDR3 sequence (DNA): TGTGCCAGCAGCGATACAGGGGGCCATCAGCCCCAGCATTTT. It translates to CASSDTGGHQPQHF.

This clone came up once. This chain links TRBV7-2 with TRBJ1-1; 9 bases match TRBD1. In germline, CDR1 is SGHTA, CDR2 FQGNSA. J lost 1 base, V lost 5 bases, and 5 bases had no gene match. The CDR3 runs 15 residues. The CDR3 DNA reads as TGTGCCAGCAGCGCCGGGACAGGGTCGAACACTGAAGCTTTCTTT. Its translation is CASSAGTGSNTEAFF.

The CDR3 nucleotides read TGTGCCAGCAGCCCCCAGGGGGGTTACAATGAGCAGTTCTTC. This translates into CASSPQGGYNEQFF. The V call is TRBV7-8, the J call TRBJ2-1; D is perhaps TRBD1 (7 bases). In germline, CDR1 is SGHVS, CDR2 FQNEAQ. The CDR3 is 14 amino acids. V was shortened by 5 bases and J by 4 bases, with 12 bases between the two germline ends. The variable domain in full, completed from reference TRBV7-8 and TRBJ2-1, reads GAGVSQSPRYKVAKRGQDVALRCDPISGHVSLFWYQQALGQGPEFLTYFQNEAQLDKSGLPSDRFFAERPEGSVSTLKIQRTQQEDSAVYLCASSPQGGYNEQFFGPGTRLTVL.

The rearrangement links TRBV11-2 to TRBJ1-6, with D perhaps matching TRBD1 (6 bases). Trimming cost V 4 bases and J 8 bases, with 12 bases left between them. This CDR3 spans 14 amino acids. The germline V gene has CDR1 SGHAT and CDR2 FQNNGV. This chain's CDR3 is CASSSQGLDSPLHF. The CDR3 DNA follows: TGTGCCAGCAGCTCACAGGGTCTGGATTCACCCCTCCACTTT.

V and J are TRBV2 and TRBJ1-2; D is possibly TRBD1 (5 bases). From germline, CDR1 is SNHLY and CDR2 FYNNEI. The germline V and J ends were trimmed by 5 bases and 4 bases, with 14 bases remaining between them. This CDR3 spans 14 amino acids. The CDR3 DNA reads as TGTGCCAGCAGTAATGGTGGGGCCCTCTATGGCTACACCTTC. This sequence encodes CASSNGGALYGYTF.

This clone was counted only a few times. V usage is TRBV29-1 and J usage is TRBJ2-3; D perhaps matches TRBD2 (5 bases). CDR1 is SQVTM and CDR2 is ANQGSEA in the germline V gene. Between the trimmed V and J ends, which lost 5 bases and 5 bases, there was a span of 11 bases. The CDR3 loop spans 12 amino acids. In nucleotides, the CDR3 is TGCAGCGTTCGGGATGTCGTAGATACGCAGTATTTT. Translated, it gives CSVRDVVDTQYF.

This chain connects TRBV9 to TRBJ2-5; the match to TRBD2 covers 8 bases. From germline, CDR1 is SGDLS and CDR2 YYNGEE. The CDR3 is 15 amino acids. V lost 4 bases to trimming and J lost 2 bases; unmatched junction nucleotides: 7. Written as DNA, the CDR3 is TGTGCCAGCAGCCTAAGCGGGGGACCACAAGAGACCCAGTACTTC. Protein: CASSLSGGPQETQYF.

The rearrangement uses TRBV1 and TRBJ1-5; the tabulated D call, TRBD1, remains unverified against the DNA. TRBV1 is listed as a pseudogene. The CDR3 has 15 residues. The CDR3 spells CTSNRTGVSNQPQHF. In DNA, the CDR3 is TGCACCAGCAACCGGACAGGGGTGAGCAATCAGCCCCAGCATTTT.

The chain uses TRBV7-6 and TRBJ2-3; TRBD2 matches 11 bases. Germline loops: CDR1 SGHVS, CDR2 FNYEAQ. V shed 4 bases and J 2 bases; nucleotides not matched to a gene: 5. CDR3 size: 16 residues. CDR3 nucleotides: TGTGCCAGCAGCTATTTAGCGGGGGGGATCACAGATACGCAGTATTTT. Encoded protein: CASSYLAGGITDTQYF.

Here the CDR3 reads CASSHSRTSGNNEQFF. The CDR3 DNA reads as TGTGCCAGCAGCCACTCGCGGACTAGCGGGAATAATGAGCAGTTCTTC. The chain has TRBV4-2 and TRBJ2-1; 12 nucleotides align to TRBD2. The CDR3 sequence is 16 residues long. CDR1 and CDR2 (germline): LGHNA, YNFKEQ. J was trimmed by 7 bases and V by 3 bases; bases with no gene match: 7.

The chain links TRBV7-9 to TRBJ1-1; no clear D. CDR1 and CDR2 (germline): SEHNR, FQNEAQ (reference sequence). The ends were cut back, 10 bases at V and 4 bases at J, with 10 bases in the middle. The CDR3 runs to 11 residues. CDR3 sequence (DNA): TGTGCCATCCCAGCAGGCACTGAAGCTTTCTTT. This translates into CAIPAGTEAFF.

This chain connects TRBV21-1 to TRBJ1-2; the table's D call, TRBD1, was not checked against the DNA. TRBV21-1 has pseudogene status. The CDR3 extends over 14 amino acids. The CDR3 DNA sequence: TGTGCCAGCACCCCATTAGGGGTAGCCTATGGCTACACCTTC. The encoded protein is CASTPLGVAYGYTF.

The chain couples TRBV7-8 to TRBJ1-1, with TRBD1 as a possible D gene (5 bases). The CDR3 extends over 15 amino acids. Germline-derived CDR1 and CDR2 are SGHVS and FQNEAQ. V was trimmed by 4 bases and J by 4 bases, leaving 16 bases between them. The CDR3 spells CASSSWGTQATEAFF. In DNA form, the CDR3 reads TGTGCCAGCAGCTCGTGGGGCACCCAGGCCACTGAAGCTTTCTTT. The full variable domain, completed using reference TRBV7-8 and TRBJ1-1, is GAGVSQSPRYKVAKRGQDVALRCDPISGHVSLFWYQQALGQGPEFLTYFQNEAQLDKSGLPSDRFFAERPEGSVSTLKIQRTQQEDSAVYLCASSSWGTQATEAFFGQGTRLTVV.

The chain links TRBV6-1 to TRBJ2-2; the match to TRBD1 covers 7 bases. The CDR3 is made up of 15 amino acids. V dropped 6 bases and J dropped 6; count of bases not matched to a gene: 10. CDR1 is MNHNS, CDR2 SASEGT, per germline. This CDR3 reads CASRDRPTYSGELFF. The CDR3 DNA reads TGTGCCAGCAGGGACAGGCCCACATATTCCGGGGAGCTGTTTTTT.

The chain uses TRBV2 and TRBJ1-3; D is unclear. Deletions cut 1 base from V and 4 bases from J, with 11 bases between. The CDR3 has 15 residues. CDR1 and CDR2 from the germline V gene are SNHLY and FYNNEI. The CDR3 coding sequence is TGTGCCAGCAGTGAAGAGGCGGGCTACGGAAACACCATATATTTT. Translation: CASSEEAGYGNTIYF. Filled out from reference TRBV2 and TRBJ1-3, the complete variable domain reads EPEVTQTPSHQVTQMGQEVILRCVPISNHLYFYWYRQILGQKVEFLVSFYNNEISEKSEIFDDQFSVERPDGSNFTLKIRSTKLEDSAMYFCASSEEAGYGNTIYFGEGSWLTVV.